The 10 T cell receptor beta chains below were found in one sample sequenced in a study of blood T cell repertoires in COVID-19. Profiled with immunoSEQ multiplex PCR; TCRdb holds only in-frame clones, not every one. Here the sample spans 140,000 to 150,000 clones, 80% to 90% being singletons. Specimen: PBMCs or T cells enriched from blood (not recorded which). These receptors originate from a middle-aged man who had recovered from COVID-19.

V usage is TRBV2 and J usage is TRBJ1-2, with D possibly being TRBD1 (5 bases). V was trimmed by 2 bases and J by 4 bases, leaving 20 bases between them. The CDR3 consists of 17 residues. Germline loops: CDR1 SNHLY, CDR2 FYNNEI. The CDR3 DNA follows: TGTGCCAGCAGTGAATTGTTTCCCGGAGGGGAAGGCTATGGCTACACCTTC. This sequence encodes CASSELFPGGEGYGYTF.

The chain carries TRBV15 and TRBJ2-7; tentative D call: TRBD1 (5 bases). The V gene lost 5 bases and the J gene lost 3 bases, with 20 bases spanning the gap. The CDR3 runs to 16 residues. Germline V CDR1 and CDR2: LNHNV, YYDKDF (reference sequence). The CDR3 here is CATSPHPSTVYYEQYF. The CDR3 DNA sequence: TGTGCCACCAGCCCTCACCCCTCGACAGTTTACTACGAGCAGTACTTC.

The chain recombines TRBV7-2 with TRBJ1-4, with D possibly TRBD1 on 5 matching bases. There are 13 residues in the CDR3. CDR1 and CDR2 from the germline V gene are SGHTA and FQGNSA. V lost 2 bases and J lost 8, with 9 bases in between. The CDR3 nucleotides read TGTGCCAGCAGCTTATCACAGGTGGAAAAACTGTTTTTT. Translated: CASSLSQVEKLFF.

This sequence joins TRBV10-3 and TRBJ2-3; TRBD2 aligns across 12 bases. The CDR3 runs to 18 residues. The trim removed 0 bases at V and 0 bases at J, leaving 4 bases unmatched. The germline V gene has CDR1 ENHRY and CDR2 SYGVKD. The CDR3 DNA reads as TGTGCCATCAGTGAGTCAGGGCTAGCGGGGGGGAGCACAGATACGCAGTATTTT. The encoded protein is CAISESGLAGGSTDTQYF.

The chain recombines TRBV7-9 with TRBJ2-2, with TRBD1 matching over 10 bases. CDR1 is SEHNR and CDR2 is FQNEAQ in the germline V gene (reference sequence). The V gene end was trimmed by 5 bases and the J gene end by 4 bases; junction bases not matched to a gene: 16. This CDR3 contains 19 residues. The chain's CDR3 is CASSRAGLGTGVSTGELFF. CDR3 DNA sequence: TGTGCCAGCAGCCGTGCTGGTTTGGGGACAGGGGTTAGCACCGGGGAGCTGTTTTTT.

The chain couples TRBV29-1 to TRBJ2-5, with 11 bases that match TRBD1. The germline V gene has CDR1 SQVTM and CDR2 ANQGSEA. The V segment lost 8 bases and the J segment 0 bases; nucleotides outside the gene matches: 8. CDR3 length equals 15 residues. CDR3 nucleotide sequence: TGCAGCCGTCGCCGGGACAGGGGGTACCAAGAGACCCAGTACTTC. Amino acids: CSRRRDRGYQETQYF.

The V gene is TRBV30, the J gene TRBJ1-2, with D possibly matching TRBD1 (5 bases). This CDR3 spans 13 amino acids. Germline V gives CDR1 GTSNPN, CDR2 SVGIG (reference sequence). Trimming removed 5 bases at V and 0 bases at J, with 10 bases between. Here the CDR3 reads CAWGAQANYGYTF. CDR3 in DNA: TGTGCCTGGGGGGCACAGGCTAACTATGGCTACACCTTC.

The V and J genes are TRBV12-3 or TRBV12-4 and TRBJ1-6; the D gene is possibly TRBD1 (6 bases). The V and J ends lost 5 bases and 10 bases respectively, with 12 bases between them. The CDR3 consists of 13 residues. CDR3 loop: CASSPQGISPLHF. CDR3 nucleotides: TGTGCCAGCAGTCCACAGGGAATATCACCCCTCCACTTT.

The V call is TRBV5-5, the J call TRBJ1-6; 7 bases are a match to TRBD1. The CDR3 sequence is 15 residues long. Germline V CDR1 and CDR2: SGHKS, YYEKEE (reference sequence). Trimming cost V 4 bases and J 12 bases; bases outside gene matches: 13. CDR3: CASSSGTALRLPLHF. The CDR3 DNA reads TGTGCCAGCAGCAGTGGGACAGCCCTGAGATTACCCCTCCACTTT.

The chain uses TRBV27 and TRBJ1-2; tentative D call: TRBD1 (5 bases). The CDR3 runs to 17 residues. Germline V gene sequence: CDR1 MNHEY, CDR2 SMNVEV (reference sequence). V was cut by 5 bases and J by 6 bases, with 25 bases left in between. In DNA, the CDR3 is TGTGCCAGCAGTCCGCTCCCCGGCAGGGAGGGTGGAAATGGCTACACCTTC. Translating gives CASSPLPGREGGNGYTF.